The present T cell receptor beta chain was sequenced within a study of CD8+CD57+ T cells in acquired aplastic anemia. For CDR3 and TCR beta VDJ profiling, genomic DNA was the template used. MiXCR was run by TCRdb on the reads, yielding one entry per CDR3 protein. The sample holds fewer than 250,000 distinct CDR3 sequences; more than 40% are singletons and the top ten take over 7.5%. In patients chosen for sequencing, flow cytometry had shown CD8+CD57+ cell expansion. Patient blood was sampled before any therapy had been received. Germline V gene lookup returns CDR1 MNHNS and CDR2 SASEGT. Deletions cut 1 base from V and 7 bases from J, with 10 bases between. The CDR3 totals 13 residues. This clonotype occurred many times.

The chain uses TRBV6-1 and TRBJ1-1, with D maybe TRBD1 (6 bases). Sample: sorted CD4+, CD8+, or CD8+CD57+ T cells (not recorded which) from PBMCs. The TCR originated in a human donor with aplastic anemia. The CDR3 DNA reads as TGTGCCAGCAGTGAAGATGACAGGAGTGAAGCTTTCTTT. Translation gives CASSEDDRSEAFF.